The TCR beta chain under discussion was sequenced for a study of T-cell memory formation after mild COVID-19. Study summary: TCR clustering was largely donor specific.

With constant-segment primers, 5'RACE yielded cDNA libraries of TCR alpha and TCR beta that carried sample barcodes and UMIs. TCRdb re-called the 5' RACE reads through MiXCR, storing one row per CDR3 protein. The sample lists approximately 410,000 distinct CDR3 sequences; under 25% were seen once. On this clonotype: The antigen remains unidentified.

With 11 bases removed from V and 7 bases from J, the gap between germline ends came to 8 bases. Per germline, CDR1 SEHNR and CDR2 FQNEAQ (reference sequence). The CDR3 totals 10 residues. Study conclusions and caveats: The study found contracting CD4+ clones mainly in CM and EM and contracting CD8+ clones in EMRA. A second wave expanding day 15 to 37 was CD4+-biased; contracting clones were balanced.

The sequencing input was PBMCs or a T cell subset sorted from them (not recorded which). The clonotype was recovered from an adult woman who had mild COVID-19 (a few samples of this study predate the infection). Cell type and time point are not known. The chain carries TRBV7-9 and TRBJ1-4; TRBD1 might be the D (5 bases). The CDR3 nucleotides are TGTGCCCTTGGGGGTGAAAAACTGTTTTTT. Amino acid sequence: CALGGEKLFF.